This T cell receptor (beta chain) appears in the sequencing data of a study of blood T cell repertoires in COVID-19. Study-wide context: The study drew acute and convalescent COVID-19 samples from the United States, Italy and Spain. T cells, B-cell-depleted T cells, or PBMCs provided the cDNA or gDNA that served as material.

As handled by the study authors: Reference gene primer amplification in the assay estimated nucleated cell counts. TCRdb keeps only in-frame clones here, not all; method: immunoSEQ multiplex PCR. V, J and clone size are those of that table, while D and trimming were read from the DNA. Of 88,000 or so clones in the sample, roughly 82% were seen once. The germline V gene has CDR1 SGHTA and CDR2 FQGTGA. Trimming took off 2 bases at V and 6 bases at J, with 11 bases between the two ends. The CDR3 runs 14 residues. The V gene is TRBV7-3, the J gene TRBJ2-1; D remains ambiguous. Sequencing input: peripheral blood. The sequence was collected from an elderly man with acute or convalescent COVID-19. The CDR3 spells CASSLAPTSNEQFF. The CDR3 DNA follows: TGTGCCAGCAGCTTAGCCCCTACCTCCAATGAGCAGTTCTTC.